Listed below are T cell receptor beta chains from one sample, sequenced in a study of blood T cell repertoires in COVID-19. Assay: immunoSEQ multiplex PCR; the TCRdb copy retains only in-frame clones and omits some. The table shows 450,000 or so clones, with 70% to 90% occurring only once. Specimen: peripheral blood. Receptors originate from a young man with COVID-19, enrolled during active disease. Each CDR3 is given with its conserved first and last residue. The D gene is left open where the match is weak. Size values are once, few and many counts, or a class for expanded clones, and some rows have none.

v_call	j_call	clone_size	d_call	cdr3_nt	cdr3_aa
TRBV20-1	TRBJ2-1	NA	TRBD2	TGCAGTGCTAGTGCCCTGGCTAGCGGGGGTAACGAGCAGTTCTTC	CSASALASGGNEQFF
TRBV5-4	TRBJ2-7	NA	TRBD1	TGTGCCAGCAGCTCTTGGACAGGGGGCTCCTTTGACGAGCAGTACTTC	CASSSWTGGSFDEQYF
TRBV2	TRBJ2-5	NA	NA	TGTGCCAGCAGTCCCGGGCTAGCTGTGGGCCAAGAGACCCAGTACTTC	CASSPGLAVGQETQYF
TRBV25-1	TRBJ1-4	NA	NA	TGTGCCAGCAGTGCCTCCGGGGTCACTAATGAAAAACTGTTTTTT	CASSASGVTNEKLFF
TRBV6-1	TRBJ1-2	NA	NA	TGTGCCAGCAGTGAGAGACAGTATGGCTACACCTTC	CASSERQYGYTF
TRBV18	TRBJ2-6	NA	TRBD1	TGTGCCAGCTCAAGAACCGGGACAGGGGTTGCTGGGGCCAACGTCCTGACTTTC	CASSRTGTGVAGANVLTF
TRBV2	TRBJ2-3	NA	NA	TGTGCCAGCAGTGAAGTCGAGGATACGCAGTATTTT	CASSEVEDTQYF
TRBV9	TRBJ2-3	NA	NA	TGTGCCAGCACCTCGACAGAGCTTTCCACAGATACGCAGTATTTT	CASTSTELSTDTQYF
TRBV27	TRBJ1-3	NA	TRBD1	TGTGCCAGCAGTTTAACAGGGGGATCTGGAAACACCATATATTTT	CASSLTGGSGNTIYF
TRBV25-1	TRBJ2-2	NA	NA	TGTGCCAGCAGTGTGTCATCAGGGCCCACCGGGGAGCTGTTTTTT	CASSVSSGPTGELFF
TRBV2	TRBJ2-1	NA	TRBD1	TGTGCCAGCGGGACAGAGAAGAACAATGAGCAGTTCTTC	CASGTEKNNEQFF
TRBV5-8	TRBJ2-7	NA	NA	TGTGCCAGCAGCTTGGGGCAGGTATTGACCTACGAGCAGTACTTC	CASSLGQVLTYEQYF
TRBV11-3	TRBJ2-1	NA	NA	TGTGCCAGCAGCGGGGGGGCCCTACGAGGCAATGAGCAGTTCTTC	CASSGGALRGNEQFF
TRBV6-5	TRBJ2-1	NA	TRBD2	TGTGCCAGCAGGTTACTAGCGGGGTCCTACAATGAGCAGTTCTTC	CASRLLAGSYNEQFF
TRBV2	TRBJ1-4	NA	NA	TGTGCCAGCAAACAGGCCCCAACTAATGAAAAACTGTTTTTT	CASKQAPTNEKLFF
TRBV18	TRBJ2-5	NA	TRBD2	TGTGCCAGCTCACCACCGGTCGGAACGGGAGGGCCGGGGACCCAGTACTTC	CASSPPVGTGGPGTQYF
TRBV7-9	TRBJ2-1	NA	NA	TGTGCCAGCAGCTGGGGGACTCCCCTTGACAATGAGCAGTTCTTC	CASSWGTPLDNEQFF
TRBV6-6	TRBJ2-1	NA	NA	TGTGCCAGCAGTTACGGGGATGCAAGGGGTTACAATGAGCAGTTCTTC	CASSYGDARGYNEQFF
TRBV2	TRBJ2-7	NA	NA	TGTGCCAGCAGCGGGATTGGCTCGATACGTAACGAGCAGTACTTC	CASSGIGSIRNEQYF
TRBV2	TRBJ1-5	once	TRBD1	TGTGCCAGCACTCCGGGACAGGGGAATCAGCCCCAGCATTTT	CASTPGQGNQPQHF
TRBV5-5	TRBJ1-4	NA	NA	TGTGCCAGCAGCGCGGCCTCTAATGAAAAACTGTTTTTT	CASSAASNEKLFF
TRBV24-1	TRBJ2-3	NA	NA	TGTGCCACCCAACCGTCAGGGGGCACAGATACGCAGTATTTT	CATQPSGGTDTQYF